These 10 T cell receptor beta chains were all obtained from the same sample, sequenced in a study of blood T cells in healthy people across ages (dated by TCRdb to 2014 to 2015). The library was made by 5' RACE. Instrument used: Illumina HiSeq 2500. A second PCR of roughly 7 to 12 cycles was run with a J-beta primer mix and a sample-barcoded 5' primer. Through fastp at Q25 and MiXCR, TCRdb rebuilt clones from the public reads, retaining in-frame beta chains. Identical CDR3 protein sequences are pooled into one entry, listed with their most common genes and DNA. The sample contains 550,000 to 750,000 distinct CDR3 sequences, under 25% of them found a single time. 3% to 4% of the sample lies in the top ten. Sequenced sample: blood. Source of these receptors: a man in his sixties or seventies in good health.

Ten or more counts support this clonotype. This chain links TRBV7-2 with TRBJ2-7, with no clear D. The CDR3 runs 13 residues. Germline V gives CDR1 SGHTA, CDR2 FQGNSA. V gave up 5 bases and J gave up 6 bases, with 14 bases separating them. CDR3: CASSPRRSSEQYF. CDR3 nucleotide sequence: TGTGCCAGCAGCCCCCGACGTTCGAGCGAGCAGTACTTC.

The CDR3 coding sequence is TGTGCCAGCAGAGCAGGGGATTCGGAAGCTTTCTTT. Its translation is CASRAGDSEAFF. V and J are TRBV6-1 and TRBJ1-1, with a weak D call TRBD1 (6 bases). This CDR3 region has 12 residues. Trimming took off 6 bases at V and 8 bases at J, with 13 bases between the two ends. Germline CDR1 and CDR2: MNHNS and SASEGT.

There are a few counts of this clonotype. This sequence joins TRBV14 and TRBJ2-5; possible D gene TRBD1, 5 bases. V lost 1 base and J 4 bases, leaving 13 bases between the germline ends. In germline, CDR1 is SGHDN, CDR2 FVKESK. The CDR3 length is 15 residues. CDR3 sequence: CASSQGNRLRETQYF. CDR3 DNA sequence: TGTGCCAGCAGCCAAGGGAACAGGCTTCGAGAGACCCAGTACTTC.

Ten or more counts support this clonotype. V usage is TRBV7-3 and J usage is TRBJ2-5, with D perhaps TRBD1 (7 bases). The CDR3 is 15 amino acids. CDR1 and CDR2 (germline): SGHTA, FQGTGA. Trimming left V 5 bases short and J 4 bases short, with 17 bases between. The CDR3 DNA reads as TGTGCCAGCAGCCCGAGACAGGGAGGTACAGAGACCCAGTACTTC. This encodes CASSPRQGGTETQYF. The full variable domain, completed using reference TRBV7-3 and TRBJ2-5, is GAGVSQTPSNKVTEKGKYVELRCDPISGHTALYWYRQSLGQGPEFLIYFQGTGAADDSGLPNDRFFAVRPEGSVSTLKIQRTERGDSAVYLCASSPRQGGTETQYFGPGTRLLVL.

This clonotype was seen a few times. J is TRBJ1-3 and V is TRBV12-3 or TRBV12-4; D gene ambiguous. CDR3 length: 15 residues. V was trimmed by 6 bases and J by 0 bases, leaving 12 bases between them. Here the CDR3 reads CASRKGGLSGNTIYF. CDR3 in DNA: TGTGCCAGCAGAAAAGGTGGCCTCTCTGGAAACACCATATATTTT.

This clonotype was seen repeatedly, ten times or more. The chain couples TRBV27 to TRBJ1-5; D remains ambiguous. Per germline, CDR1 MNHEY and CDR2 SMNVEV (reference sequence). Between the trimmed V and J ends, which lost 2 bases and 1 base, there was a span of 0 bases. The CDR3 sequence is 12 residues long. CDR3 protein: CASSLSNQPQHF. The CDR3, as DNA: TGTGCCAGCAGTTTAAGCAATCAGCCCCAGCATTTT.

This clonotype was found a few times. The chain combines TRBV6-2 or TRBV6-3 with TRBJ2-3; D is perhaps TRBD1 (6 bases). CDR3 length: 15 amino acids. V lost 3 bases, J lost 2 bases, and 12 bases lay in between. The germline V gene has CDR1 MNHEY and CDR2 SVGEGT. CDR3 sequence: CASSYRTENTDTQYF. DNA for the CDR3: TGTGCCAGCAGTTATAGGACAGAGAACACAGATACGCAGTATTTT.

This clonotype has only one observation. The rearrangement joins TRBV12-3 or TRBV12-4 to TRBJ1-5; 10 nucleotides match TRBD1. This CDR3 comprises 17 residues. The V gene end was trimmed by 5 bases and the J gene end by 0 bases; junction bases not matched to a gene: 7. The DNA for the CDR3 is TGTGCCAGCAGTGAGGGACAGGGGACAAATAGCAATCAGCCCCAGCATTTT. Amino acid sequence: CASSEGQGTNSNQPQHF.

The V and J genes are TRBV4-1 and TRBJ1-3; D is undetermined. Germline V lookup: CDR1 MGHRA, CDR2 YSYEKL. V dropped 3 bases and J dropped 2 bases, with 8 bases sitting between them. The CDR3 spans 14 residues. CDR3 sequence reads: CASSQQLAGNTIYF. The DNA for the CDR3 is TGCGCCAGCAGCCAGCAATTAGCTGGAAACACCATATATTTT.

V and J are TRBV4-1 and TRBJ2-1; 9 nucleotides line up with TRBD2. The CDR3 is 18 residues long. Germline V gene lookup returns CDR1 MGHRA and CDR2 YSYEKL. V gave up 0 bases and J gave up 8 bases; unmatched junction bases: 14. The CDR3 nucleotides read TGCGCCAGCAGCCAAGATGGTCCCCCGGCTAGCGGGACCCATGAGCAGTTCTTC. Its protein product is CASSQDGPPASGTHEQFF.